Listed below are T cell receptor beta chains from one sample, sequenced in a study of shared clonotypes between healthy human individuals. Clones were read by immunoSEQ multiplex PCR, and TCRdb kept only the in-frame ones, dropping some. This sample yields over 100,000 clones, of which more than 65% are seen a single time; roughly 24% belongs to the top ten. Sequenced input: memory CD8+ T cells sorted from blood. The receptors were gathered from a woman aged 30 to 39 in good health. Both conserved end residues are part of each CDR3. The D gene is left open where the match is weak. Not all rows give a size; the values are once, few, many and, for expanded clones, a class.

CASSRAGGTGELFF,TGTGCCAGCAGTCGAGCGGGAGGCACCGGGGAGCTGTTTTTT,TRBJ2-2,TRBV6-4,once,TRBD2,14
CSVRTGPEAGELFF,TGCAGCGTTCGTACGGGGCCAGAGGCCGGGGAGCTGTTTTTT,TRBJ2-2,TRBV29-1,NA,NA,14
CASSVYYRGGPSSETQYF,TGTGCCAGCAGTGTCTACTACAGGGGAGGACCTTCTTCGGAGACCCAGTACTTC,TRBJ2-5,TRBV6-4,NA,NA,18
CASSRQGGNQPQHF,TGTGCCAGCAGTAGACAGGGGGGCAATCAGCCCCAGCATTTT,TRBJ1-5,TRBV2,NA,TRBD1,14
CATSRGLAGAYEQYF,TGTGCCACCAGCAGGGGACTAGCGGGAGCCTACGAGCAGTACTTC,TRBJ2-7,TRBV15,many,TRBD2,15
CSVPGPGTSGLSSYNEQFF,TGCAGCGTCCCAGGCCCCGGGACTAGCGGGTTGAGCTCCTACAATGAGCAGTTCTTC,TRBJ2-1,TRBV29-1,NA,TRBD2,19
CSVEDGATSGAYEQYF,TGCAGCGTTGAAGATGGTGCGACTAGCGGCGCCTACGAGCAGTACTTC,TRBJ2-7,TRBV29-1,NA,TRBD2,16
CASSQDLTGDTQYF,TGCGCCAGCAGCCAAGACCTGACCGGAGATACGCAGTATTTT,TRBJ2-3,TRBV4-1,NA,NA,14
CASSLRGRKGVSNQPQHF,TGTGCCAGCAGTTTACGGGGGCGCAAAGGAGTCAGCAATCAGCCCCAGCATTTT,TRBJ1-5,TRBV28,NA,NA,18
CASSSIPGQGERGTQYF,TGTGCCAGCAGTTCTATTCCGGGACAGGGGGAGAGGGGTACGCAGTATTTT,TRBJ2-3,TRBV27,NA,TRBD1,17
CASIGGMNNEQFF,TGTGCCAGCATCGGCGGGATGAACAATGAGCAGTTCTTC,TRBJ2-1,TRBV28,NA,NA,13
CASSIDVPEQYF,TGTGCCAGCAGCATCGACGTCCCCGAGCAGTACTTC,TRBJ2-7,TRBV7-9,NA,NA,12
CASSQVLWGYEQFF,TGTGCCAGCAGCCAAGTTTTGTGGGGTTATGAGCAGTTCTTC,TRBJ2-1,TRBV14,NA,NA,14
CASSPGGGTEAFF,TGTGCCAGTAGCCCCGGGGGGGGCACTGAAGCTTTCTTT,TRBJ1-1,TRBV19,NA,NA,13
CASSARSGIVNEQYF,TGTGCCAGTAGCGCCAGGAGCGGGATCGTCAACGAGCAGTACTTC,TRBJ2-7,TRBV19,NA,TRBD2,15
CASSQDLSYGYTF,TGCGCCAGCAGCCAAGATCTTAGTTATGGCTACACCTTC,TRBJ1-2,TRBV4-1,NA,NA,13
CASSRPRGYEQYF,TGCGCCAGCAGCCGCCCCAGGGGCTACGAGCAGTACTTC,TRBJ2-7,TRBV4-1,NA,NA,13
CASTGTNSYNEQFF,TGTGCCAGCACGGGAACGAACTCCTACAATGAGCAGTTCTTC,TRBJ2-1,TRBV7-9,once,NA,14
CASSLGGAGLVSPDTGELFF,TGCGCCAGCAGCCTGGGGGGTGCAGGGTTGGTCTCGCCGGACACCGGGGAGCTGTTTTTT,TRBJ2-2,TRBV5-1,few,NA,20
CASSIVRPGLAASSSYEQYF,TGTGCCAGTAGTATAGTTAGACCGGGACTAGCGGCCTCCAGCTCCTACGAGCAGTACTTC,TRBJ2-7,TRBV19,once,TRBD2,20
CATLPAPRGNEQFF,TGTGCCACCCTCCCCGCCCCGAGGGGAAATGAGCAGTTCTTC,TRBJ2-1,TRBV27,NA,NA,14
CASSPEVLRGDKLFF,TGCGCCAGCAGCCCGGAGGTGCTCAGGGGGGACAAACTGTTTTTT,TRBJ1-4,TRBV5-1,NA,TRBD1,15
CASSMSGVSYEQYF,TGTGCCAGTAGTATGAGCGGGGTCTCCTACGAGCAGTACTTC,TRBJ2-7,TRBV19,NA,TRBD2,14
CASSPRWFYGYTF,TGTGCCAGCTCACCAAGGTGGTTCTATGGCTACACCTTC,TRBJ1-2,TRBV18,NA,NA,13
CASSYSRPGEEGYTF,TGTGCCAGCAGTTACTCGAGGCCAGGGGAGGAAGGCTACACCTTC,TRBJ1-2,TRBV6-6,few,NA,15
CASSETDRAEAFF,TGTGCCAGCAGTGAAACAGACCGGGCGGAAGCTTTCTTT,TRBJ1-1,TRBV6-4,large,NA,13
CASSPDWNRPDTQYF,TGTGCCAGCTCACCCGATTGGAACAGGCCAGATACGCAGTATTTT,TRBJ2-3,TRBV18,few,NA,15
CASSFTRKDEQFF,TGTGCCAGCAGTTTCACGCGGAAGGATGAGCAGTTCTTC,TRBJ2-1,TRBV27,NA,NA,13
CASSYGSGSRNEQFF,TGTGCCAGCAGTTACGGAAGCGGGAGTCGGAATGAGCAGTTCTTC,TRBJ2-1,TRBV6-5,NA,TRBD2,15
CASSQKSGRANTGELFF,TGCGCCAGCAGCCAAAAGAGCGGGAGAGCGAACACCGGGGAGCTGTTTTTT,TRBJ2-2,TRBV4-1,NA,TRBD2,17
CASSLVGQGTGELFF,TGTGCCAGCAGCTTAGTGGGGCAGGGCACCGGGGAGCTGTTTTTT,TRBJ2-2,TRBV7-6,NA,NA,15
CASSFRTGARQPQHF,TGTGCCAGCAGTTTCCGGACAGGGGCGCGGCAGCCCCAGCATTTT,TRBJ1-5,TRBV27,NA,TRBD1,15
CASSLRGQGDSPLHF,TGTGCCAGCAGCTTACGGGGACAGGGGGATTCACCCCTCCACTTT,TRBJ1-6,TRBV13,NA,TRBD1,15
CASSHKRSWDTQYF,TGTGCCAGCAGCCACAAGCGGTCCTGGGATACGCAGTATTTT,TRBJ2-3,TRBV6-6,NA,NA,14
CAISESLGQDIYNEQFF,TGTGCCATCAGTGAGTCTCTAGGACAAGATATATACAATGAGCAGTTCTTC,TRBJ2-1,TRBV10-3,NA,NA,17
CASRKTGGAGTEAFF,TGTGCCAGCAGAAAAACAGGGGGCGCGGGCACTGAAGCTTTCTTT,TRBJ1-1,TRBV27,NA,TRBD1,15
CASKPGLEPYNEQFF,TGTGCCAGCAAACCGGGACTAGAACCCTACAATGAGCAGTTCTTC,TRBJ2-1,TRBV28,NA,TRBD2,15
CASVFSGSGKETQYF,TGTGCCAGCGTCTTTAGCGGGTCAGGGAAAGAGACCCAGTACTTC,TRBJ2-5,TRBV28,NA,TRBD2,15
CASSAAPSGSSYEQYF,TGTGCCAGCAGCGCGGCGCCTAGCGGGAGCTCCTACGAGCAGTACTTC,TRBJ2-7,TRBV21-1,NA,NA,16
CASSSGTGGGEQYF,TGTGCCAGCAGTTCCGGGACAGGGGGTGGCGAGCAGTACTTC,TRBJ2-7,TRBV27,NA,TRBD1,14
CASSSVTAFSGNTIYF,TGTGCCAGCAGCTCTGTGACAGCTTTCTCTGGAAACACCATATATTTT,TRBJ1-3,TRBV5-6,NA,NA,16